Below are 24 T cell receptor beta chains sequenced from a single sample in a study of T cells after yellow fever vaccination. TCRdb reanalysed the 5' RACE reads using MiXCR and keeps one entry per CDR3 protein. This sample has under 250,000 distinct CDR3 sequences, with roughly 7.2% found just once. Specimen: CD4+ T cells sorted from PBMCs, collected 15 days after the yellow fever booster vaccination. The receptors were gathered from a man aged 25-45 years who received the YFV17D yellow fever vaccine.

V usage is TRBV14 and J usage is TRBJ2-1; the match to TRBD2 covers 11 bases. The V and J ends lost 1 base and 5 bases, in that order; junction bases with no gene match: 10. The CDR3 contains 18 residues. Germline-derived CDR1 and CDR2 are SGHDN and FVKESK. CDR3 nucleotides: TGTGCCAGCAGCCAAGTGGCAGCTAGCGGGAGGTACCACAATGAGCAGTTCTTC. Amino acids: CASSQVAASGRYHNEQFF.

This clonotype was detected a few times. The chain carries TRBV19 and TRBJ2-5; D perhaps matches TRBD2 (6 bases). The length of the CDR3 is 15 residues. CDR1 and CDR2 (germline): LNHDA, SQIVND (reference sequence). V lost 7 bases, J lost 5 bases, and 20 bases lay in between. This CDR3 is CASNNGESGSETQYF. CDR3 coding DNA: TGTGCCAGTAATAACGGGGAGAGCGGGTCGGAGACCCAGTACTTC.

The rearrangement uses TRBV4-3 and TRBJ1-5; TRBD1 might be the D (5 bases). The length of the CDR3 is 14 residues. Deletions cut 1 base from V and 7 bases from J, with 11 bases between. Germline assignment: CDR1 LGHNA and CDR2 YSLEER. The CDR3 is CASSQVFGGQPQHF. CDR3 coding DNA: TGCGCCAGCAGCCAAGTTTTCGGGGGACAGCCCCAGCATTTT.

The CDR3 DNA reads as TGTGCCAGCAGCTTATTAGGGACCGGGGCCAACGTCCTGACTTTC. It is translated as CASSLLGTGANVLTF. This chain joins TRBV7-2 and TRBJ2-6, with D perhaps TRBD1 or TRBD2 (5 bases each). The CDR3 totals 15 residues. From germline, CDR1 is SGHTA and CDR2 FQGNSA. Trimming left V 2 bases short and J 4 bases short, with 9 bases between.

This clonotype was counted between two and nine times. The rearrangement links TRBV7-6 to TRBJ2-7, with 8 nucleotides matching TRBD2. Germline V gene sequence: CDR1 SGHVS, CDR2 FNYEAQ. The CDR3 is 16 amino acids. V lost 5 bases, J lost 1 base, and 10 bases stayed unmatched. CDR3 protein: CASSPLGGTSSYEQYF. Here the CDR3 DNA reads TGTGCCAGCAGCCCCCTTGGGGGGACTAGTTCCTACGAGCAGTACTTC. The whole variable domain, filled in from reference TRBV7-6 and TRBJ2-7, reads GAGVSQSPRYKVTKRGQDVALRCDPISGHVSLYWYRQALGQGPEFLTYFNYEAQQDKSGLPNDRFSAERPEGSISTLTIQRTEQRDSAMYRCASSPLGGTSSYEQYFGPGTRLTVT.

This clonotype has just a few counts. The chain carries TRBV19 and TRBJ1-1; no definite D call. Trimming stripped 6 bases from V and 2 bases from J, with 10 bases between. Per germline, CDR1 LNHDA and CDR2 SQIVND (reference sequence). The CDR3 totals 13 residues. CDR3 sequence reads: CASSLRANTEAFF. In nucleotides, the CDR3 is TGTGCCAGTAGCCTACGAGCTAACACTGAAGCTTTCTTT.

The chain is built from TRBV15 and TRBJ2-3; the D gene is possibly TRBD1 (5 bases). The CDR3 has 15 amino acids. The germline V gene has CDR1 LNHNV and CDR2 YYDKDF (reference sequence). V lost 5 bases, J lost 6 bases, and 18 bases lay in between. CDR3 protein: CATSGSRAGADTQYF. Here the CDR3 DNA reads TGTGCCACCAGCGGATCCAGGGCCGGCGCGGATACGCAGTATTTT.

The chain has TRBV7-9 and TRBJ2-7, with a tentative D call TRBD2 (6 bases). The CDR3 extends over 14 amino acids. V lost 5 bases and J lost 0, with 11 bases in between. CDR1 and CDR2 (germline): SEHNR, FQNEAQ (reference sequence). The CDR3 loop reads CASSPGLSSYEQYF. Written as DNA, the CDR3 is TGTGCCAGCAGCCCGGGACTTTCCTCCTACGAGCAGTACTTC.

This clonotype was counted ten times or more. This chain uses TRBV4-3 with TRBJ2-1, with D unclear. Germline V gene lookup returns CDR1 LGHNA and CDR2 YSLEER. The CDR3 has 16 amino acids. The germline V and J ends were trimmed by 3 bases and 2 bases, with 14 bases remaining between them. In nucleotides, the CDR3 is TGCGCCAGCAGCCACGAACTTCAAGGGCCCTACAATGAGCAGTTCTTC. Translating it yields CASSHELQGPYNEQFF.

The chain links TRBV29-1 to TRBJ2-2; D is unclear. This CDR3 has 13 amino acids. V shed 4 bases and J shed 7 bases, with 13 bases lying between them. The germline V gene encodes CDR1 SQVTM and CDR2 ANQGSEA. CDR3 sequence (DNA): TGCAGCGTTGCGGTAACCCCAGGCGGGGAGCTGTTTTTT. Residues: CSVAVTPGGELFF.

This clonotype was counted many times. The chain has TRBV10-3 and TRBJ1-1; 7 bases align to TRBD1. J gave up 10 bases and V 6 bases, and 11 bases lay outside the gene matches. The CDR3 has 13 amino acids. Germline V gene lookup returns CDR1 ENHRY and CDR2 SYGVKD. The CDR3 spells CAISGNRGRGAFF. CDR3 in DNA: TGTGCCATCAGCGGTAACAGGGGAAGGGGAGCTTTCTTT.

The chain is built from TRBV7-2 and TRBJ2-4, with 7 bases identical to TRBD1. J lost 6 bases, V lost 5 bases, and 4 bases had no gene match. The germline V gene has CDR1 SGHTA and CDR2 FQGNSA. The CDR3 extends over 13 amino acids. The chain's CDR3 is CASSIYRGNIQYF. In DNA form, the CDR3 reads TGTGCCAGCAGCATCTACAGGGGAAACATTCAGTACTTC.

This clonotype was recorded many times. CDR3 nucleotides: TGTGCCAGCACCGAGGCTGGATTGAGGGGAAATGAGCAGTTCTTC. The encoded protein is CASTEAGLRGNEQFF. The chain carries TRBV7-2 and TRBJ2-1; D possibly uses TRBD1 or TRBD2 (5 bases each). CDR1 and CDR2 (germline): SGHTA, FQGNSA. The CDR3 is 15 amino acids. Trimming left V 7 bases short and J 7 bases short, with 20 bases between.

CDR3 residues: CASRKGLTEQFF. The CDR3 DNA is TGTGCCAGCAGAAAGGGACTCACCGAGCAGTTCTTC. V gene TRBV6-5 combines with J gene TRBJ2-1, with D perhaps matching TRBD2 (6 bases). Trimming pared 6 bases from V and 10 bases from J, leaving 13 bases between. Germline values: CDR1 MNHEY, CDR2 SVGAGI. CDR3 length equals 12 residues.

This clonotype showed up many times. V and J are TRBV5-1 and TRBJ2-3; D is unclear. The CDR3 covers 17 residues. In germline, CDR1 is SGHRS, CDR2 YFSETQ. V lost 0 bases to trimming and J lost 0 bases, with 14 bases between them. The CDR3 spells CASSLEFSARSTDTQYF. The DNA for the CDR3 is TGCGCCAGCAGCTTGGAATTTTCGGCGCGCAGCACAGATACGCAGTATTTT.

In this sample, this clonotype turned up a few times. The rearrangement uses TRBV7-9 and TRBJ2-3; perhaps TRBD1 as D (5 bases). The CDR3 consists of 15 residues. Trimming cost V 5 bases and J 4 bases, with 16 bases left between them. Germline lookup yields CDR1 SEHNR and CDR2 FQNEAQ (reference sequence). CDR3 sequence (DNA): TGTGCCAGCAGCCCGAGGACACCCACGGCAGATACGCAGTATTTT. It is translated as CASSPRTPTADTQYF.

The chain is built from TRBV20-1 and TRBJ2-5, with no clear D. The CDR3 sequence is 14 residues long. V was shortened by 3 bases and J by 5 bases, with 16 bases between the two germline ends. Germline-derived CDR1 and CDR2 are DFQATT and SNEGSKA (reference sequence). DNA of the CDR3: TGCAGTGCTAGCTCGCGAAGTATATCGGAGACCCAGTACTTC. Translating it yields CSASSRSISETQYF.

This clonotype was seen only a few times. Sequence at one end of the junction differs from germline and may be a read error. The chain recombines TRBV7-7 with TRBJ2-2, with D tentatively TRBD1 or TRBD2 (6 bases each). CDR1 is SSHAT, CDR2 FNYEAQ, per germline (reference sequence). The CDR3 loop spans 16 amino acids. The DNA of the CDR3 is TGTGCTAGCAGCCCCCGGGAGACAGGGAACACCGGGGAGCTGTTTTTT. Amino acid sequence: CASSPRETGNTGELFF.

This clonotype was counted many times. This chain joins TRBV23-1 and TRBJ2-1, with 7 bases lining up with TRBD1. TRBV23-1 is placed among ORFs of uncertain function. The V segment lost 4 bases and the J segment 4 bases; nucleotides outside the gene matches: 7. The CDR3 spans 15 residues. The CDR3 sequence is CASSRSDRTYNEQFF. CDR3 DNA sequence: TGCGCCAGCAGTCGGTCGGACAGGACGTACAATGAGCAGTTCTTC.

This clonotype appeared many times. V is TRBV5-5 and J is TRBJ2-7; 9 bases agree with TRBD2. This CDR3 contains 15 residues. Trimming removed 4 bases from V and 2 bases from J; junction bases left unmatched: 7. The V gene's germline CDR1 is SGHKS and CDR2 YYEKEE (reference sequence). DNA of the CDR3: TGTGCCAGCAGCCGGGAGGTAGCGGGAGCCTACGAGCAGTACTTC. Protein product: CASSREVAGAYEQYF.

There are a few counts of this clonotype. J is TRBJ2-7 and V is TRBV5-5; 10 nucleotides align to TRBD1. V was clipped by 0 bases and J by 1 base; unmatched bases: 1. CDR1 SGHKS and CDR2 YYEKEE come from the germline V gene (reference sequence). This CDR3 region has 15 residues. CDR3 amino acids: CASSLVGQGSYEQYF. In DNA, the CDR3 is TGTGCCAGCAGCTTGGTGGGACAGGGGTCCTACGAGCAGTACTTC.

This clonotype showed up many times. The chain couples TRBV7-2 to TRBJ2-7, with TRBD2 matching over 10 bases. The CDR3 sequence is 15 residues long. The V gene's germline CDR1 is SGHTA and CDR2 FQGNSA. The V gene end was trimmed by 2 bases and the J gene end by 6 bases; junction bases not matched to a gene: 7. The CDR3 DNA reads TGTGCCAGCAGCTTACTAGCGGGAGTGTCTATCGAGCAGTACTTC. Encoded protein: CASSLLAGVSIEQYF.

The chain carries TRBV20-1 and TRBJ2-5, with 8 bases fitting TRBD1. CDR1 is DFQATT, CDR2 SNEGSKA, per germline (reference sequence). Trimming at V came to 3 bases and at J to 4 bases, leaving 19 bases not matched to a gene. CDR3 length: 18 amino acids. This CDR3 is CSARGEHLGQGPRETQYF. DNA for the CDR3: TGCAGTGCTAGGGGGGAACACCTCGGACAGGGTCCTCGAGAGACCCAGTACTTC.

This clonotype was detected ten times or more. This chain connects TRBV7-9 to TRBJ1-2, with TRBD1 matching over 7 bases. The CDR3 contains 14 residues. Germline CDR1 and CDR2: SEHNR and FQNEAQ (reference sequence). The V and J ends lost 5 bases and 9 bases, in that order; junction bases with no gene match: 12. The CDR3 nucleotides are TGTGCCAGCAGCCCCCGTAGACAGGGAAATCGCTACACCTTC. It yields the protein CASSPRRQGNRYTF.